Described below is a single TCR beta chain sequence and its context. These data come from a study of blood T cell repertoires in COVID-19. The wider study: Researchers got acute and convalescent COVID-19 samples from the United States, Italy and Spain.

The repertoire was sequenced with immunoSEQ multiplex PCR; TCRdb's copy has only in-frame clones and lacks some. This sample has 200,000 to 250,000 clones, with under 85% found just once. The CDR3 runs 16 residues. The junction had 3 bases not matched to a gene; V was cut back by 0 bases and J by 1 base. Germline loops: CDR1 SGDLS, CDR2 YYNGEE. The TCR originated in a human donor in a cohort sampled during active COVID-19. The rearrangement joins TRBV9 to TRBJ2-2; 7 bases map to TRBD2. The material sequenced was peripheral blood. CDR3 nucleotide sequence: TGTGCCAGCAGCGTAGGAGGACTAGTGAACACCGGGGAGCTGTTTTTT. Amino acid sequence: CASSVGGLVNTGELFF.